The T cell receptor beta chain under discussion was sequenced for a study of cytomegalovirus exposure and HLA in healthy donors. On the study more broadly: HLA-typed donors contributed approximately 86 million unique TCRs, which were held in an early data release. Study findings and constraints: Listed as cytomegalovirus-associated were 150 or so TCR beta chains. Common viral pathogens were later found to be apparently linked to several of the most significant clusters. It was likely that a cluster of highly shared sequence variants was a sequencing artifact.

This clone was counted a few times. The antigen is undetermined. PCR employed 60 Vbeta and 13 Jbeta primers. Here immunoSEQ multiplex PCR was the method, and the copy in TCRdb shows in-frame clones only, minus some. The sample records 65,000 or so clones, 62% being singletons. This receptor was identified in a young man in good health and CMV-seronegative. The sequencing input was PBMCs.

The CDR3, as DNA: TGTGCCAGCAGCTTAGCAGGTATACCCTACGAGCAGTACTTC. Protein: CASSLAGIPYEQYF. This sequence joins TRBV11-2 and TRBJ2-7, with unresolved D. Germline CDR1 and CDR2: SGHAT and FQNNGV. CDR3 size: 14 residues. Trimming removed 1 base from V and 2 bases from J, with 9 bases in between.